Below, one T cell receptor beta chain is given with its context. The data were obtained in a study of blood T cell repertoires in COVID-19. Study-wide context: Samples taken during acute and convalescent COVID-19 were collected in the United States, Italy and Spain. PBMCs, B-cell-depleted T cells, or T cells were the source of the cDNA or gDNA that made up the material.

In the study's own analysis: Reference gene primer amplification in the assay estimated nucleated cell counts. Here immunoSEQ multiplex PCR was the method, and the copy in TCRdb shows in-frame clones only, minus some. D and trimming come from the DNA, and the V and J calls and clone size come from that table. The data show some 350,000 clones, around four fifths seen once. This CDR3 is built from 13 residues. Germline V lookup: CDR1 SGHTA, CDR2 FQGNSA. V lost 3 bases, J lost 6 bases, and 11 bases lay in between. The V call is TRBV7-2, the J call TRBJ1-1; D is undetermined. The sample comprised peripheral blood. The receptor comes from a man aged 25-40 years with active or convalescent COVID-19. DNA of the CDR3: TGTGCCAGCAGCTTTATGTCGCGGTCTGAAGCTTTCTTT. This encodes CASSFMSRSEAFF.